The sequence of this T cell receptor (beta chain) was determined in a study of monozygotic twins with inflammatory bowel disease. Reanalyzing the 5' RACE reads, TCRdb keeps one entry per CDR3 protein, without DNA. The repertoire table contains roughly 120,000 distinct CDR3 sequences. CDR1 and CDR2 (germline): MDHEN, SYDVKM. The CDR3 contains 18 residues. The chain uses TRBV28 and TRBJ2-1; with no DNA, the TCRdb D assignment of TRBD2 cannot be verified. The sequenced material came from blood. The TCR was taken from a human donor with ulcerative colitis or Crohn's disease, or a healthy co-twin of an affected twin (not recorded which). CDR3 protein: CASSLWAFGLAGGGEQFF.